Shown below are 23 T cell receptor beta chains from a single sample sequenced in a study of T cells in women clearing cervical HPV infection. Clones were read by immunoSEQ multiplex PCR, and TCRdb kept only the in-frame ones, dropping some. Here the sample table reports 28,000 or so clones. Sequencing input: blood buffy coat. These receptors all come from a woman aged 18 to 75 with a cervical HPV16 infection that either progressed to CIN3+ or cleared (not recorded which).

A word on this clone: Read coverage stops 3 residues before the CDR3 terminus; the germline J gene supplies the remainder. The genes are TRBV6-2 or TRBV6-3 and TRBJ2-2, with 7 bases fitting TRBD2. The CDR3 length is 17 residues. The ends lost 2 bases at V and 0 bases at J; junction bases unmatched: 6. The germline gives CDR1 MNHEY, CDR2 SVGEGT. The CDR3 sequence is CASSYTILAPNTGELFF. CDR3 DNA (partial): TGTGCCAGCAGTTACACCATACTAGCGCCGAACACCGGGGAG.

As for this clone: The read ends 3 residues shy of where the CDR3 ends; the end is completed using the germline J gene. The chain combines TRBV5-1 with TRBJ2-3; the match to TRBD2 covers 12 bases. V shed 6 bases, J shed 4 bases, and the junction held 15 bases outside the gene matches. Germline V gene sequence: CDR1 SGHRS, CDR2 YFSETQ. The CDR3 is made up of 18 amino acids. The CDR3 loop is CASTRDRQTSGRSDTQYF. The sequenced CDR3 bases are TGCGCCAGCACCCGGGACAGACAGACTAGCGGGAGATCAGATACG.

About this clone: Germline and junction disagree at one end, which may indicate a read error. The observed sequence ends 3 residues before the CDR3 terminus, with the missing tail filled in from the germline J gene. The same CDR3 is also encoded by other DNA sequences in this sample. V and J are TRBV7-6 and TRBJ1-3; no clear D gene. Germline CDR1 is SGHVS and CDR2 is FNYEAQ. The CDR3 is 16 amino acids. Partial CDR3 DNA: TGTGCCAGCAGCCCAGCGGCAGGTGGAAAGGGAAACACA. Its translation is CASSPAAGGKGNT. The CDR3 as a whole reads CASSPAAGGKGNTIYF.

On this clone itself: Sequencing ends 3 residues short of the CDR3 end; the germline J gene provides the rest. V and J are TRBV19 and TRBJ1-2, with D hard to call. Germline V gives CDR1 LNHDA, CDR2 SQIVND (reference sequence). This CDR3 region has 15 residues. This CDR3 is CASSIVTRGPYDYTF. The sequenced part of the CDR3 DNA is TGTGCCAGTAGTATAGTGACGAGAGGGCCTTACGAC.

Of note for this clone: The read terminates 3 residues ahead of where the CDR3 ends, so the germline J gene completes it. The chain couples TRBV6-2 or TRBV6-3 to TRBJ1-5; 7 bases map to TRBD1. The trim removed 1 base at V and 4 bases at J, leaving 7 bases unmatched. CDR3 size: 16 residues. Germline V gene sequence: CDR1 MNHEY, CDR2 SVGEGT. CDR3 in amino acids: CASSYWQGVSNQPQHF. CDR3 DNA, as far as it was read: TGTGCCAGCAGTTACTGGCAGGGGGTATCGAATCAGCCC.

As regards this clone: The read is 3 residues too short to cover the CDR3 end, so that end is filled in from the germline J gene. This chain joins TRBV6-2 or TRBV6-3 and TRBJ2-2; TRBD1 might be the D (6 bases). This CDR3 is built from 14 residues. The germline V gene encodes CDR1 MNHEY and CDR2 SVGEGT. V lost 7 bases to trimming and J lost 4 bases, with 13 bases between them. CDR3 region: CASINPGVTGELFF. CDR3 bases read: TGTGCCAGCATTAACCCAGGGGTCACCGGGGAG.

With respect to this clone: Read data end 3 residues before the CDR3 end; the end is taken from the germline J gene. The chain combines TRBV7-9 with TRBJ2-4; 9 bases are shared with TRBD1. The CDR3 extends over 13 amino acids. The germline CDR1 and CDR2 sequences are SEHNR and FQNEAQ (reference sequence). The DNA read from the CDR3 is TGTGCCAGCAGCCTAAAGCGGGACAGGGAT. Protein sequence: CASSLKRDRD. The whole CDR3 protein is CASSLKRDRDQYF. Using reference TRBV7-9 and TRBJ2-4 for the parts outside the CDR3, the full variable domain is DTGVSQNPRHKITKRGQNVTFRCDPISEHNRLYWYRQTLGQGPEFLTYFQNEAQLEKSRLLSDRFSAERPKGSFSTLEIQRTEQGDSAMYLCASSLKRDRDQYFGAGTRLSVL.

CDR3 DNA, as far as it was read: TGTGCCAGCAGTGACCTAGGAAACAATGAG. Translated: CASSDLGNNE. The complete CDR3 reads CASSDLGNNEQFF. J is TRBJ2-1 and V is TRBV2; D gene unclear. Coverage ceases 3 residues before the CDR3 finishes, and the germline J gene fills in the end. CDR1 and CDR2 (germline): SNHLY, FYNNEI. This CDR3 region has 13 residues. The V end was cut by 3 bases, the J end by 5 bases, with 8 bases between.

Of note for this clone: The DNA ends 3 residues before the CDR3 does, and the rest of the CDR3 is filled in from the germline J gene. Other DNA sequences in the same sample also yield this CDR3. The V gene is TRBV20-1, the J gene TRBJ2-5; TRBD2 is a possible D gene (6 bases). Germline V lookup: CDR1 DFQATT, CDR2 SNEGSKA (reference sequence). V was trimmed by 3 bases and J by 5 bases, leaving 13 bases between them. This CDR3 has 13 amino acids. The CDR3 region is CSASRAGGETQYF. The DNA read from the CDR3 is TGCAGTGCTAGTAGGGCTGGGGGGGAGACC.

With regard to this clone: The observed sequence ends 3 residues before the CDR3 terminus, with the missing tail filled in from the germline J gene. V and J are TRBV7-2 and TRBJ2-4; TRBD1 agrees at 12 bases. The CDR3 is made up of 15 amino acids. CDR1 and CDR2 from the germline V gene are SGHTA and FQGNSA. The CDR3 spells CASSAGQGARETQYF. The CDR3 bases that were read are TGTGCCAGCAGCGCGGGACAGGGGGCCCGGGAGACT.

Points on this clone: The CDR3 is cut off 3 residues early in the read; its end comes from the germline J gene. The chain has TRBV10-1 and TRBJ1-2; tentatively, D is TRBD1 (5 bases). Germline V lookup: CDR1 WNHNN, CDR2 SYGVQD (reference sequence). This CDR3 is built from 14 residues. The CDR3 protein is CASSGGTSTDTYTF. CDR3 DNA (partial): TGCGCCAGCAGTGGGGGGACTAGCACAGATACC.

Concerning this clone itself: Sequencing ends 3 residues short of the CDR3 end; the germline J gene provides the rest. The same CDR3 arises from other DNA sequences in this sample as well. V usage is TRBV20-1 and J usage is TRBJ2-1, with 11 bases matching TRBD2. CDR1 and CDR2 (germline): DFQATT, SNEGSKA (reference sequence). This CDR3 contains 16 residues. The J segment lost 5 bases and the V segment lost 3 bases, leaving 9 bases of the junction unmatched. The covered CDR3 bases are TGCAGTGCTAGTTCTGCTAGCGGGGGGAGAAACAATGAG. It codes for CSASSASGGRNNE. The whole CDR3 region reads CSASSASGGRNNEQFF.

On this clone itself: Coverage ceases 3 residues before the CDR3 finishes, and the germline J gene fills in the end. The J gene is TRBJ1-1, the V gene TRBV2; D is unresolved. The CDR3 has 16 amino acids. From germline, CDR1 is SNHLY and CDR2 FYNNEI. The germline V and J ends were trimmed by 6 bases and 1 base, with 18 bases remaining between them. The CDR3 is CASRVSLVRQNTEAFF. Incomplete CDR3 DNA: TGTGCCAGCAGGGTTTCGTTGGTGAGGCAGAACACTGAA.

Notes on this clone: Read sequence stops 3 residues before the CDR3 end, and the germline J gene provides the missing end. The genes are TRBV5-5 and TRBJ1-2, with TRBD1 identical over 7 bases. The CDR3 loop spans 14 amino acids. In germline, CDR1 is SGHKS, CDR2 YYEKEE (reference sequence). V dropped 5 bases and J dropped 3; count of bases not matched to a gene: 7. The CDR3 loop is CASRRQGGDYGYTF. The CDR3 bases that were read are TGTGCCAGCAGGCGACAGGGCGGAGACTATGGC.

For this clone: The read terminates 3 residues before the CDR3 end, so the remaining end is supplied by the germline J gene. This rearrangement joins TRBV2 to TRBJ1-6; 12 nucleotides match TRBD1. The CDR3 has 16 amino acids. Germline V CDR1 and CDR2: SNHLY, FYNNEI. The V gene end was trimmed by 6 bases and the J gene end by 8 bases; junction bases not matched to a gene: 8. The DNA read from the CDR3 is TGTGCCAGCAGGCCGGGACAGGGGGCGGATTATTCACCC. Translating gives CASRPGQGADYSP. The complete CDR3 reads CASRPGQGADYSPLHF.

About this clone: The read ends 3 residues early relative to the CDR3; the germline J gene fills the gap. This rearrangement joins TRBV19 to TRBJ1-1, with unresolved D. CDR1 is LNHDA, CDR2 SQIVND, per germline (reference sequence). The CDR3 covers 15 residues. The CDR3: CASSLVAGVGETAFF. The sequenced CDR3 bases are TGTGCCAGTAGTCTTGTAGCGGGAGTCGGGGAGACA.

Note on this clone: The read is 3 residues too short to cover the CDR3 end, so that end is filled in from the germline J gene. The gene calls are TRBV29-1 and TRBJ1-2; 7 bases fit TRBD1. CDR1 and CDR2 from the germline V gene are SQVTM and ANQGSEA. The CDR3 contains 13 residues. CDR3 residues: CSVEKDRAGGYTF. CDR3 DNA, as far as it was read: TGCAGCGTTGAAAAAGACAGGGCGGGCGGC.

As regards this clone: The read falls 3 residues short of the CDR3 end, and the missing part is taken from the germline J gene. The rearrangement joins TRBV2 to TRBJ1-2; D uncertain. This CDR3 contains 17 residues. CDR1 SNHLY and CDR2 FYNNEI come from the germline V gene. Incomplete CDR3 DNA: TGTGCCAGCAGGCCACCCCCGGCGGGCCCAAGCACAGATACC. It translates to CASRPPPAGPSTDT. The full CDR3 sequence reads CASRPPPAGPSTDTYTF.

In regard to this clone: From the germline J gene comes the end of the CDR3, since the read stops 3 residues before it. The V gene is TRBV19, the J gene TRBJ1-1; 8 nucleotides agree with TRBD1. With V trimmed by 0 bases and J by 6 bases, 9 bases remained unmatched. Germline V gene sequence: CDR1 LNHDA, CDR2 SQIVND (reference sequence). The CDR3 has 16 residues. The CDR3 spells CASSIDGLQQGAEAFF. The sequenced part of the CDR3 DNA is TGTGCCAGTAGTATAGATGGTCTTCAACAGGGGGCTGAA.

Points on this clone: The read comes to an end 3 residues before the CDR3 does, leaving the germline J gene to fill in the end. V gene TRBV5-1 combines with J gene TRBJ2-1; 7 bases line up with TRBD2. The germline V gene encodes CDR1 SGHRS and CDR2 YFSETQ. V shed 2 bases and J 0 bases; nucleotides not matched to a gene: 5. The CDR3 extends over 16 amino acids. CDR3 in amino acids: CASSFFGGSSYNEQFF. CDR3 bases read: TGCGCCAGCAGCTTCTTTGGCGGGAGCTCCTACAATGAG.

Turning to this clone: Sequencing ends 3 residues short of the CDR3 end; the germline J gene provides the rest. The chain has TRBV5-1 and TRBJ2-1; D perhaps matches TRBD2 (6 bases). The CDR3 runs to 18 residues. Germline-derived CDR1 and CDR2 are SGHRS and YFSETQ. Deletions cut 0 bases from V and 0 bases from J, with 16 bases between. This CDR3 is CASSLGRAPSNSYNEQFF. The DNA read from the CDR3 is TGCGCCAGCAGCTTGGGGAGGGCTCCAAGTAACTCCTACAATGAG.

Notes on this clone: The read gets to within 3 residues of the CDR3 end, and the germline J gene fills in the rest. The genes are TRBV20-1 and TRBJ1-2; perhaps TRBD1 as D (5 bases). There are 14 residues in the CDR3. Germline V lookup: CDR1 DFQATT, CDR2 SNEGSKA (reference sequence). Trimming took 6 bases from V and 2 from J, leaving 16 bases between them. CDR3 in amino acids: CSAVTDTLNYGYTF. The sequenced CDR3 bases are TGCAGTGCAGTGACGGACACGCTGAACTATGGC.

To note about this clone: At one of its ends the junction is not consistent with the germline gene, which may arise from a read error. The CDR3 goes on 3 residues after the read ends, and that part is filled in from the germline J gene. This chain joins TRBV4-1 and TRBJ1-2, with 7 bases fitting TRBD1. Germline lookup yields CDR1 MGHRA and CDR2 YSYEKL. This CDR3 is 10 amino acids long. Partial CDR3 DNA: TGCACCAGCAGACAGGGTGGC. Amino acid sequence: CTSRQGG. The entire CDR3 reads CTSRQGGYTF.